This TCR beta chain stems from a study of T cell responses to AZD1222 COVID-19 vaccine. Study results and limitations: White British donors predominated, females outnumbered males, and clonal diversity was possibly underestimated. Close to half of spike-specific TCRs reportedly recognize unmutated variant regions. The breadth and depth of Spike-specific TCRs increased once two AZD1222 doses had been given. It was only after the peak T cell response that any repertoires were sampled.

V was trimmed by 1 base and J by 13 bases, leaving 8 bases between them. The CDR3 has 12 amino acids. Per the germline V gene, CDR1 is MGHRA and CDR2 is YSYEKL. Assay used: immunoSEQ multiplex PCR; TCRdb lists only in-frame clones, some missing. The data show under 60,000 clones, about 81% seen once. Remarks on this clone: The antigen is unknown.

This sequence was found in an adult in good health. Sequencing was performed on peripheral blood, taken on day 0 of AZD1222 vaccination. The rearrangement joins TRBV4-1 to TRBJ1-6; no clear D. DNA of the CDR3: TGCGCCAGCAGCCAAGGGGCAGGTCCCCTCCACTTT. Translation: CASSQGAGPLHF.